Listed below are T cell receptor beta chains from one sample, sequenced in a study of control samples from healthy donors and cancer patients. The data were produced by immunoSEQ multiplex PCR, yet TCRdb's version contains in-frame clones alone and is incomplete. The sample has about 120,000 clones; roughly 90% are singletons. Source material: blood. These receptors originate from a woman between 45 and 65 years old in good health. Each CDR3 is given with its conserved first and last residue. Each record gives: clone size, V gene, D gene, J gene, CDR3 protein, CDR3 DNA. The D gene is left open where the match is weak. Only part of the rows carry a size: once, few, many, or a class if the clone is expanded.

once	TRBV9	-	TRBJ1-3	CASTGADPGNTIYF	TGTGCCAGCACTGGGGCCGATCCTGGAAACACCATATATTTT
-	TRBV2	-	TRBJ2-7	CASSEEFRGIEQYF	TGTGCCAGCAGTGAAGAGTTCAGGGGCATCGAGCAGTACTTC
-	TRBV5-1	TRBD1	TRBJ1-3	CASSIGQGTSGNTIYF	TGCGCCAGCAGCATCGGACAGGGCACCTCTGGAAACACCATATATTTT
-	TRBV6-6	-	TRBJ1-3	CASSLQLGNTIYF	TGTGCCAGCAGTCTACAGCTAGGAAACACCATATATTTT
-	TRBV27	-	TRBJ2-7	CASSSRTPSSPYEQYF	TGTGCCAGCAGTTCGCGGACACCTTCATCCCCCTACGAGCAGTACTTC
-	TRBV12-3/TRBV12-4	-	TRBJ2-1	CASSERGYNEQFF	TGTGCCAGCTCCGAAAGGGGGTACAATGAGCAGTTCTTC
once	TRBV21-1	-	TRBJ2-3	CASSTYRASQYSDTQYF	TGTGCCAGCAGCACGTACAGGGCTTCACAATATTCAGATACGCAGTATTTT
-	TRBV10-3	TRBD1	TRBJ2-7	CAISEAAGQGPYEQYF	TGTGCCATCAGTGAAGCCGCTGGACAGGGGCCCTACGAGCAGTACTTC
-	TRBV5-1	-	TRBJ1-3	CASSDYREDSGNTIYF	TGCGCCAGCAGCGATTACAGGGAGGACTCTGGAAACACCATATATTTT
-	TRBV7-6	-	TRBJ2-7	CASSPRVTYEQYF	TGTGCCAGCAGCCCGCGGGTTACCTACGAGCAGTACTTC
-	TRBV2	-	TRBJ1-4	CASSAEQGTNEKLFF	TGTGCCAGCAGTGCGGAACAGGGAACTAATGAAAAACTGTTTTTT
-	TRBV15	-	TRBJ1-5	CATSSIRRGDQPQHF	TGTGCCACCAGCAGTATTAGGCGGGGGGATCAGCCCCAGCATTTT
-	TRBV9	-	TRBJ1-4	CASSPDQGRGEKLFF	TGTGCCAGCAGCCCCGACCAGGGGCGAGGAGAAAAACTGTTTTTT
-	TRBV29-1	-	TRBJ2-7	CSVVGSDYEQYF	TGCAGCGTTGTAGGATCGGACTACGAGCAGTACTTC
-	TRBV12-3/TRBV12-4	-	TRBJ1-1	CASSLGREAEAFF	TGTGCCAGCAGTTTGGGCAGGGAGGCTGAAGCTTTCTTT
-	TRBV6-5	TRBD1	TRBJ1-1	CASKTGGRTEAFF	TGTGCCAGCAAAACAGGGGGCCGGACTGAAGCTTTCTTT
-	TRBV9	-	TRBJ2-1	CASSPIPLSGQFF	TGTGCCAGCAGCCCCATACCCCTATCTGGGCAGTTCTTC
-	TRBV5-1	TRBD1	TRBJ2-6	CASSIGDSGSSGANVLTF	TGCGCCAGCAGTATCGGGGACAGTGGTAGTTCTGGGGCCAACGTCCTGACTTTC
-	TRBV3-1/TRBV3-2	-	TRBJ2-2	CASSPQVPANTGELFF	TGTGCCAGCAGCCCCCAGGTGCCCGCGAACACCGGGGAGCTGTTTTTT
-	TRBV10-2	TRBD1	TRBJ1-5	CATRDRVNNQPQHF	TGCGCCACCCGGGACAGGGTAAACAATCAGCCCCAGCATTTT
-	TRBV30	-	TRBJ1-3	CAWRRGGSGNTIYF	TGTGCCTGGAGGAGGGGGGGCTCTGGAAACACCATATATTTT
-	TRBV11-2	TRBD1	TRBJ1-4	CASSLFDSGQGFEKLFF	TGTGCCAGCAGCTTGTTTGATTCCGGACAGGGTTTTGAAAAACTGTTTTTT
-	TRBV27	-	TRBJ2-3	CASSFWPTGNTDTQYF	TGTGCCAGCAGTTTCTGGCCAACCGGAAACACAGATACGCAGTATTTT
-	TRBV18	-	TRBJ1-4	CASSPNRSNEKLFF	TGTGCCAGCTCACCAAACAGGTCGAATGAAAAACTGTTTTTT
-	TRBV19	-	TRBJ1-1	CASSIVGPTEAFF	TGTGCCAGTAGTATAGTAGGACCCACTGAAGCTTTCTTT
-	TRBV19	-	TRBJ1-4	CASSILTTNEKLFF	TGTGCCAGTTCCATTCTGACAACTAATGAAAAACTGTTTTTT
-	TRBV6-7	-	TRBJ1-1	CAGSPGTKNTEAFF	TGTGCCGGTTCTCCCGGGACAAAGAACACTGAAGCTTTCTTT
-	TRBV11-2	-	TRBJ2-1	CASSLEQPGPLNEQFF	TGTGCCAGCAGCTTAGAACAACCGGGACCACTCAATGAGCAGTTCTTC
few	TRBV18	TRBD1	TRBJ1-2	CASSPQGARGYGYTF	TGTGCCAGCTCACCTCAGGGGGCCCGTGGCTATGGCTACACCTTC
-	TRBV27	-	TRBJ2-7	CASSSPEDGKYEQYF	TGTGCCAGCAGTTCCCCCGAGGATGGGAAATACGAGCAGTACTTC
-	TRBV4-1	-	TRBJ2-1	CASSQGTASSYNEQFF	TGCGCCAGCAGCCAGGGGACTGCTAGCTCCTACAATGAGCAGTTCTTC
-	TRBV5-1	-	TRBJ2-1	CASSTGTPENEQFF	TGCGCCAGCAGCACCGGGACACCAGAAAATGAGCAGTTCTTC
-	TRBV4-1	-	TRBJ2-7	CASSQGGYEQYF	TGCGCCAGCAGCCAAGGCGGCTACGAGCAGTACTTC
-	TRBV7-9	TRBD2	TRBJ2-1	CASSSSGDWNEQFF	TGTGCCAGCAGCTCTAGCGGGGACTGGAATGAGCAGTTCTTC
-	TRBV7-9	-	TRBJ2-2	CASSLGGTGELFF	TGTGCCAGCAGCTTAGGGGGAACCGGGGAGCTGTTTTTT
-	TRBV15	-	TRBJ1-5	CATSRDKDSSRPQHF	TGTGCCACCAGCAGAGATAAAGACAGTTCTCGGCCCCAGCATTTT
-	TRBV10-3	-	TRBJ2-2	CAISVSGELFF	TGTGCCATCAGTGTATCCGGGGAGCTGTTTTTT
-	TRBV19	-	TRBJ1-2	CASSRQGQMSYGYTF	TGTGCCAGTAGTAGGCAGGGGCAAATGAGCTATGGCTACACCTTC
-	TRBV11-1	TRBD1	TRBJ1-1	CASSWGQGDTEAFF	TGTGCCAGCAGCTGGGGACAGGGGGACACTGAAGCTTTCTTT
-	TRBV7-9	TRBD2	TRBJ2-1	CASSFGTSGYNEQFF	TGTGCCAGCAGTTTCGGGACTAGCGGGTACAATGAGCAGTTCTTC
-	TRBV11-2	-	TRBJ1-6	CASSLGGWSVNSYNSPLHF	TGTGCCAGCAGCTTGGGGGGGTGGAGTGTTAACTCCTATAATTCACCCCTCCACTTT
-	TRBV20-1	TRBD2	TRBJ2-7	CSASRASGGLSLYEQYF	TGCAGTGCTAGTCGGGCTAGCGGGGGCCTCAGCCTCTACGAGCAGTACTTC
-	TRBV3-1/TRBV3-2	-	TRBJ1-1	CASSQDTANTEAFF	TGTGCCAGCAGCCAAGATACAGCGAACACTGAAGCTTTCTTT
once	TRBV19	-	TRBJ1-1	CASSVARYTEAFF	TGTGCCAGTAGTGTAGCAAGATACACTGAAGCTTTCTTT
-	TRBV2	-	TRBJ1-5	CASSWTGSNQPQHF	TGTGCCAGCAGCTGGACGGGTAGCAATCAGCCCCAGCATTTT
-	TRBV6-1	-	TRBJ2-1	CASSVMSVLLDNEQFF	TGTGCCAGCAGTGTCATGTCAGTTCTCTTAGACAATGAGCAGTTCTTC
-	TRBV15	TRBD2	TRBJ2-1	CATSRGPSGVGEQFF	TGTGCCACCAGCAGAGGACCTAGCGGGGTGGGGGAGCAGTTCTTC
-	TRBV28	-	TRBJ1-4	CASSLYPNEKLFF	TGTGCCAGCAGTTTATACCCGAATGAAAAACTGTTTTTT
-	TRBV6-1	-	TRBJ2-7	CASSDSVYEQYF	TGTGCCAGCAGTGATAGCGTTTACGAGCAGTACTTC
-	TRBV4-1	-	TRBJ2-7	CASSQELADSYEQYF	TGCGCCAGCAGCCAAGAATTGGCGGACTCCTACGAGCAGTACTTC
-	TRBV4-2	TRBD2	TRBJ2-2	CASSQGGLAGVTGELFF	TGTGCCAGCAGCCAAGGGGGCCTAGCGGGAGTGACCGGGGAGCTGTTTTTT
-	TRBV4-1	-	TRBJ1-5	CASSHIVFGGASNQPQHF	TGCGCCAGCAGCCATATCGTTTTTGGGGGAGCGAGCAATCAGCCCCAGCATTTT
few	TRBV7-9	-	TRBJ1-1	CASGRDFLTEAFF	TGTGCCAGCGGCCGGGACTTCCTCACTGAAGCTTTCTTT
-	TRBV10-2	-	TRBJ1-2	CASSEDPGYGYTF	TGCGCCAGCAGTGAGGACCCGGGGTATGGCTACACCTTC
-	TRBV5-8	TRBD1	TRBJ1-2	CASSLVGQGASYGYTF	TGTGCCAGCAGCTTGGTAGGACAGGGGGCCAGTTATGGCTACACCTTC
-	TRBV2	-	TRBJ2-5	CASSGGRQETQYF	TGTGCCAGCAGTGGGGGACGGCAAGAGACCCAGTACTTC
-	TRBV2	-	TRBJ1-1	CASRENTEAFF	TGTGCCAGCAGGGAGAACACTGAAGCTTTCTTT
-	TRBV2	-	TRBJ1-4	CASRPTWGLLEKLFF	TGTGCCAGCAGGCCCACGTGGGGTCTCTTGGAAAAACTGTTTTTT
-	TRBV30	-	TRBJ2-2	CAWSVQNTGELFF	TGTGCCTGGAGTGTCCAGAACACCGGGGAGCTGTTTTTT